The 22 T cell receptor beta chains below were found in one sample sequenced in a study of blood T cell repertoires in COVID-19. Sequenced by immunoSEQ multiplex PCR; TCRdb stores in-frame clones only, minus some. The table includes around 100,000 clones, about 91% detected once. Sequencing was carried out using peripheral blood. The origin of the receptors is a human donor in a cohort sampled during active COVID-19.

The gene calls are TRBV5-1 and TRBJ2-1; 8 nucleotides align to TRBD1. The CDR3 is 16 amino acids. The germline CDR1 and CDR2 sequences are SGHRS and YFSETQ. The trim removed 0 bases at V and 12 bases at J, leaving 14 bases unmatched. CDR3 region: CASSLVGQGSVRGQFF. The DNA for the CDR3 is TGCGCCAGCAGCTTGGTAGGACAGGGATCCGTGAGGGGGCAGTTCTTC.

This sequence joins TRBV5-6 and TRBJ1-1; 7 nucleotides align to TRBD1. The CDR3 extends over 14 amino acids. Germline V gene data show CDR1 as SGHDT and CDR2 as YYEEEE. V gave up 4 bases and J gave up 3 bases; unmatched junction bases: 6. The CDR3 DNA follows: TGTGCCAGCAGCCTTACAGGGGTGTACACTGAAGCTTTCTTT. It translates to CASSLTGVYTEAFF.

This chain uses TRBV15 with TRBJ2-1, with D possibly being TRBD1 (5 bases). With 0 bases removed from V and 6 bases from J, the gap between germline ends came to 15 bases. The CDR3 has 16 amino acids. Germline CDR1 reads LNHNV; CDR2 reads YYDKDF (reference sequence). The CDR3 here is CATSRDRAGLSNEQFF. The CDR3 coding sequence is TGTGCCACCAGCAGAGATAGGGCAGGGTTAAGCAATGAGCAGTTCTTC.

For the CDR3, the DNA is TGCGCCAGCAGCTTGGAACTTGGAGAGACCCAGTACTTC. It specifies CASSLELGETQYF. The chain joins TRBV5-1 to TRBJ2-5; D gene ambiguous. Germline-derived CDR1 and CDR2 are SGHRS and YFSETQ. The V gene lost 0 bases and the J gene lost 4 bases, with 7 bases spanning the gap. This CDR3 has 13 residues.

This chain uses TRBV7-9 with TRBJ2-7; D is possibly TRBD1 (6 bases). V lost 4 bases and J lost 0, with 10 bases in between. Germline V lookup: CDR1 SEHNR, CDR2 FQNEAQ (reference sequence). The CDR3 is 14 residues long. DNA of the CDR3: TGTGCCAGCAGCTCCGGACAGCTCTCCTACGAGCAGTACTTC. It encodes CASSSGQLSYEQYF.

The gene calls are TRBV5-1 and TRBJ2-1; 8 bases are shared with TRBD1. The J segment lost 1 base and the V segment lost 3 bases, leaving 0 bases of the junction unmatched. Germline V CDR1 and CDR2: SGHRS, YFSETQ. The length of the CDR3 is 14 residues. Written as DNA, the CDR3 is TGCGCCAGCAGCTACAGGGGGTCCTACAATGAGCAGTTCTTC. It encodes CASSYRGSYNEQFF.

The chain links TRBV6-5 to TRBJ2-3; 11 positions match TRBD2. CDR3 length: 15 residues. Germline V gives CDR1 MNHEY, CDR2 SVGAGI. The V segment lost 4 bases and the J segment 4 bases; nucleotides outside the gene matches: 4. The CDR3 sequence: CASSWGTSGSDTQYF. The CDR3, as DNA: TGTGCCAGCAGTTGGGGGACTAGCGGCTCAGATACGCAGTATTTT.

This chain connects TRBV20-1 to TRBJ2-1; maybe TRBD1 (6 bases). The CDR3 length is 11 residues. CDR1 and CDR2 (germline): DFQATT, SNEGSKA (reference sequence). V shed 3 bases and J shed 16 bases, with 16 bases lying between them. The CDR3 coding sequence is TGCAGTGCTAGCCAAAAGGGGGAAAATTTCTTC. The encoded protein is CSASQKGENFF.

The rearrangement joins TRBV7-9 to TRBJ1-2, with 9 bases matching TRBD1. The germline V gene has CDR1 SEHNR and CDR2 FQNEAQ (reference sequence). This CDR3 spans 15 amino acids. The J segment lost 6 bases and the V segment lost 3 bases, leaving 8 bases of the junction unmatched. CDR3 DNA: TGTGCCAGCAGCTTGGGAGGGACAGGGACGAATGGCTACACCTTC. Its protein is CASSLGGTGTNGYTF.

This chain joins TRBV21-1 and TRBJ2-7; TRBD1 is the table's D call and was not checked against the DNA. TRBV21-1 is a recognized pseudogene. The CDR3 runs to 17 residues. CDR3 coding DNA: TGTGCCAGCAGCAAAGTCCGGGACAGGGGCTCCCCCTACGAGCAGTACTTC. This codes for CASSKVRDRGSPYEQYF.

The chain is built from TRBV7-9 and TRBJ1-2, with TRBD1 matching 10 bases. V trimming: 5 bases; J trimming: 8 bases; junction bases outside the gene matches: 14. The CDR3 loop spans 16 amino acids. Looked up from germline, CDR1 is SEHNR and CDR2 is FQNEAQ (reference sequence). The CDR3 nucleotides are TGTGCCAGCAGCAGCGGGACAGGGGAGAAGATATGGGGCTACACCTTC. It encodes CASSSGTGEKIWGYTF.

The rearrangement joins TRBV6-1 to TRBJ2-5; D is possibly TRBD1 (5 bases). Germline V gene sequence: CDR1 MNHNS, CDR2 SASEGT. V was trimmed by 2 bases and J by 1 base, leaving 8 bases between them. The CDR3 is 14 amino acids. Here the CDR3 DNA reads TGTGCCAGCAGTGAACAGGGCCCCCAAGAGACCCAGTACTTC. Amino acid sequence: CASSEQGPQETQYF.

The chain uses TRBV6-1 and TRBJ1-5; D possibly corresponds to TRBD1 (6 bases). This CDR3 is built from 15 residues. Germline V gene sequence: CDR1 MNHNS, CDR2 SASEGT. Deletions cut 3 bases from V and 1 base from J, with 10 bases between. CDR3 nucleotide sequence: TGTGCCAGCAGTGATGGACAGTTCAGCAATCAGCCCCAGCATTTT. It encodes CASSDGQFSNQPQHF.

The rearrangement links TRBV11-2 to TRBJ2-2; TRBD1 aligns across 8 bases. This CDR3 comprises 15 residues. J was trimmed by 8 bases and V by 6 bases; bases with no gene match: 11. CDR1 is SGHAT and CDR2 is FQNNGV in the germline V gene. This CDR3 is CASSMGQALTGELFF. The CDR3 nucleotides read TGTGCCAGCAGTATGGGACAGGCGCTAACGGGGGAGCTGTTTTTT.

This chain links TRBV7-9 with TRBJ1-4; TRBD1 matches 7 bases. This CDR3 is 14 amino acids long. Germline V gene sequence: CDR1 SEHNR, CDR2 FQNEAQ (reference sequence). Unmatched junction bases numbered 4, after V lost 5 bases and J lost 4 bases. The CDR3 region has the DNA TGTGCCAGCAGCCTACAGGGGTTTAATGAAAAACTGTTTTTT. Translation: CASSLQGFNEKLFF. Together with reference TRBV7-9 and TRBJ1-4, the CDR3 gives the full variable domain: DTGVSQNPRHKITKRGQNVTFRCDPISEHNRLYWYRQTLGQGPEFLTYFQNEAQLEKSRLLSDRFSAERPKGSFSTLEIQRTEQGDSAMYLCASSLQGFNEKLFFGSGTQLSVL.

The chain joins TRBV4-3 to TRBJ2-2; 8 nucleotides align to TRBD1. The CDR3 is 18 residues long. Germline CDR1 and CDR2: LGHNA and YSLEER. The ends lost 0 bases at V and 0 bases at J; junction bases unmatched: 6. CDR3 amino acids: CASSQEVQGAANTGELFF. CDR3 coding DNA: TGCGCCAGCAGCCAAGAGGTGCAGGGGGCAGCGAACACCGGGGAGCTGTTTTTT.

J is TRBJ2-7 and V is TRBV4-3, with D possibly matching TRBD2 (5 bases). Germline V gene data show CDR1 as LGHNA and CDR2 as YSLEER. This CDR3 has 15 amino acids. Trimming pared 0 bases from V and 4 bases from J, leaving 13 bases between. CDR3 in amino acids: CASSQDHTGRYEQYF. In DNA, the CDR3 is TGCGCCAGCAGCCAAGATCATACGGGAAGGTACGAGCAGTACTTC.

The chain couples TRBV6-5 to TRBJ1-1; D is unresolved. The CDR3 covers 15 residues. Trimming took 0 bases from V and 6 from J, leaving 14 bases between them. Germline values: CDR1 MNHEY, CDR2 SVGAGI. CDR3 bases: TGTGCCAGCAGTTACTCTTCGGTTGCAGGCGCTGAAGCTTTCTTT. Translated: CASSYSSVAGAEAFF.

CDR3 sequence (DNA): TGTGCCGGACGGACTCTTTCTGGGGCCAACGTCCTGACTTTC. Amino acids: CAGRTLSGANVLTF. The rearrangement uses TRBV2 and TRBJ2-6, with D possibly matching TRBD2 (5 bases). Trimming took 11 bases from V and 1 from J, leaving 12 bases between them. The CDR3 is made up of 14 amino acids. The germline CDR1 and CDR2 sequences are SNHLY and FYNNEI.

This clone was seen a single time. V and J are TRBV7-8 and TRBJ2-5; 7 bases align to TRBD2. V trimming: 5 bases; J trimming: 4 bases; junction bases outside the gene matches: 4. The germline V gene encodes CDR1 SGHVS and CDR2 FQNEAQ. The length of the CDR3 is 13 residues. CDR3 amino acids: CASSPTSAETQYF. The CDR3 nucleotides are TGTGCCAGCAGCCCTACTAGCGCAGAGACCCAGTACTTC.

The chain has TRBV11-1 and TRBJ1-1, with 8 bases matching TRBD1. Unmatched junction bases numbered 6, after V lost 5 bases and J lost 1 base. The germline V gene has CDR1 SGHAT and CDR2 FQDESV (reference sequence). The CDR3 loop spans 15 amino acids. In DNA form, the CDR3 reads TGTGCCAGCAGCCCGTTCGACAGGGGGAACACTGAAGCTTTCTTT. This translates into CASSPFDRGNTEAFF.

V and J are TRBV25-1 and TRBJ2-2; TRBD1 is a possible D gene (6 bases). Germline V gene sequence: CDR1 MGHDK, CDR2 SYGVNS. V dropped 0 bases and J dropped 7 bases, with 9 bases sitting between them. The CDR3 totals 14 residues. CDR3 nucleotides: TGTGCCAGCAGTGAATACAGGGGAAGCGGGGAGCTGTTTTTT. This translates into CASSEYRGSGELFF.